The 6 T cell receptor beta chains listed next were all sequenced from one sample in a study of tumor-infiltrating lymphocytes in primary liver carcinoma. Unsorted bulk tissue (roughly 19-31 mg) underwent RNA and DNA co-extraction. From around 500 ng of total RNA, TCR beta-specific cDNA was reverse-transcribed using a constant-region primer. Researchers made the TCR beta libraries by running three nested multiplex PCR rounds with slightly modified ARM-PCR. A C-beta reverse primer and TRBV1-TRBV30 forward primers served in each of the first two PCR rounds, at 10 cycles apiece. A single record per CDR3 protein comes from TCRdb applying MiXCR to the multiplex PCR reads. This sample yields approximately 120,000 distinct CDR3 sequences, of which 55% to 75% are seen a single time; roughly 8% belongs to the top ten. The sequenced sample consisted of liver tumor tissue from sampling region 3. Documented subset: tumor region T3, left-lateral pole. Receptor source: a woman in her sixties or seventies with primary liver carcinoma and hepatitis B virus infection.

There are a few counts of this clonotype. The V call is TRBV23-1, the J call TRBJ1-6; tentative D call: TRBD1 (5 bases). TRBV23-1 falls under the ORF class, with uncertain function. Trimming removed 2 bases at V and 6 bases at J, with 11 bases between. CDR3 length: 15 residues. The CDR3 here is CASSQRGVSNSPLHF. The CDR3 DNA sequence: TGCGCCAGCAGTCAACGGGGGGTTTCTAATTCACCCCTCCACTTT.

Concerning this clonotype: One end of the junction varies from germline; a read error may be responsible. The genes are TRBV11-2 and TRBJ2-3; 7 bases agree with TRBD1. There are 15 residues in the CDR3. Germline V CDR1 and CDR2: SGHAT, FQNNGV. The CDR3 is CASRPTGSSTDTQCF. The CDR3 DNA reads TGTGCCAGCAGACCGACAGGGTCCTCCACGGATACGCAGTGTTTT.

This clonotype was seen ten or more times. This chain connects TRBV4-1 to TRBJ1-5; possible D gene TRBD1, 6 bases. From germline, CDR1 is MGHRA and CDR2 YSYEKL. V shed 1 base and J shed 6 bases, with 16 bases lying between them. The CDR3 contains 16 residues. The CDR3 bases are TGCGCCAGCAGCCAAGCCGGGACACTCGTGGGTCAGCCCCAGCATTTT. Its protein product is CASSQAGTLVGQPQHF.

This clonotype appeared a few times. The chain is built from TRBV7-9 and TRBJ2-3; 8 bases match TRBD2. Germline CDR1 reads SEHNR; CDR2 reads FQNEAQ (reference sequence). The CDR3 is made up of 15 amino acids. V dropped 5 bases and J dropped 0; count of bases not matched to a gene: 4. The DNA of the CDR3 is TGTGCCAGCAGCCCTAGCGGGCGGAGCACAGATACGCAGTATTTT. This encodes CASSPSGRSTDTQYF.

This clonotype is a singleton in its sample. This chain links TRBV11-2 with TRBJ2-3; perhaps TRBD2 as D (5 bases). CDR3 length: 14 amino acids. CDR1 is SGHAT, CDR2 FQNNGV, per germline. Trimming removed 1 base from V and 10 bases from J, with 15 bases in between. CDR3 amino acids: CASSLVGSINAQYF. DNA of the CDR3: TGTGCCAGCAGCTTAGTTGGGAGCATAAATGCGCAGTATTTT.

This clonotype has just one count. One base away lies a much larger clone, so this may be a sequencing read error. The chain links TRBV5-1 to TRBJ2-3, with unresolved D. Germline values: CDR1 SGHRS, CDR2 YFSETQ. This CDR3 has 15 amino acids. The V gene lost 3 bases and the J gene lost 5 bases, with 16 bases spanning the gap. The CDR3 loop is CASSSGIAPRDTQYF. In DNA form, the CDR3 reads TGCGCCAGCAGCTCCGGCATAGCCCCCAGAGATACGCAGTATTTT.